The source of this T cell receptor beta chain is a study of PD-L1 blockade in urothelial cancer. Turning to the study itself: Patients had been given 0 to 3 earlier chemotherapy regimens. There were a median of around 140,000 T cells in blood samples. Study-wide points: Below-median blood TCR clonality before treatment forecast better survival.

Germline V gene sequence: CDR1 KGHSY, CDR2 FQNENV. The V gene lost 2 bases and the J gene lost 7 bases, with 18 bases spanning the gap. The CDR3 spans 17 residues. Note on this clone: Its specificity is unknown.

Repertoires were generated with immunoSEQ multiplex PCR, while TCRdb's copy carries only in-frame clones and drops some. Of about 40,000 clones detected, 83% appear once; the ten largest clones hold about a sixth. Material: PBMCs, obtained around atezolizumab (anti-PD-L1) treatment. This TCR was sampled from a man aged 55 to 69 with urothelial cancer. The rearrangement links TRBV16 to TRBJ1-6; a weak D match, TRBD1 (5 bases). The CDR3 bases are TGTGCCAGCAGCCAAGTGTCCGGAGGGGCGCGGAATTCACCCCTCCACTTT. Its protein product is CASSQVSGGARNSPLHF.